The 25 T cell receptor beta chains given below trace back to one sample, sequenced in a study of cytomegalovirus exposure and HLA in healthy donors. The PCR used 60 Vbeta and 13 Jbeta primers. Repertoires were generated with immunoSEQ multiplex PCR, while TCRdb's copy carries only in-frame clones and drops some. This table has over 100,000 clones, roughly 82% appearing once. Sequenced: PBMCs. All receptors derive from a middle-aged man in good health and CMV-seropositive.

This chain uses TRBV18 with TRBJ2-2, with D unresolved. This CDR3 comprises 12 residues. V was pared by 2 bases and J by 7 bases, with 5 bases between. Germline assignment: CDR1 KGHSH and CDR2 LQKENI. The CDR3 DNA follows: TGTGCCAGCTCACCAACGGGCGGGGAGCTGTTTTTT. The encoded protein is CASSPTGGELFF.

The J gene is TRBJ2-5, the V gene TRBV7-2; no reliable D call. Germline values: CDR1 SGHTA, CDR2 FQGNSA. Trimming shortened V by 1 base and J by 2 bases, and 8 bases separated the two germline ends. The CDR3 is made up of 14 amino acids. The CDR3 loop is CASSLEPQQETQYF. CDR3 DNA sequence: TGTGCCAGCAGCTTAGAGCCCCAACAAGAGACCCAGTACTTC. The entire variable domain, with the rest obtained from reference TRBV7-2 and TRBJ2-5, is as follows: GAGVSQSPSNKVTEKGKDVELRCDPISGHTALYWYRQSLGQGLEFLIYFQGNSAPDKSGLPSDRFSAERTGGSVSTLTIQRTQQEDSAVYLCASSLEPQQETQYFGPGTRLLVL.

The genes are TRBV5-4 and TRBJ2-1, with D maybe TRBD2 (5 bases). CDR3 length equals 14 residues. V lost 2 bases, J lost 4 bases, and 10 bases lay in between. Germline CDR1 reads SGHNT; CDR2 reads YYREEE (reference sequence). This CDR3 reads CASSLALAYNEQFF. The CDR3 DNA reads as TGTGCCAGCAGCTTAGCGCTAGCTTACAATGAGCAGTTCTTC.

CDR3 DNA: TGTGCCAGCAGCCAGCAGCTTGCAGGTACCCAGTACTTC. This translates into CASSQQLAGTQYF. The chain employs TRBV14 and TRBJ2-5; D not certain. The V end was cut by 3 bases, the J end by 8 bases, with 13 bases between. There are 13 residues in the CDR3. Germline assignment: CDR1 SGHDN and CDR2 FVKESK. Full variable domain (outside the CDR3, taken from reference TRBV14 and TRBJ2-5): EAGVTQFPSHSVIEKGQTVTLRCDPISGHDNLYWYRRVMGKEIKFLLHFVKESKQDESGMPNNRFLAERTGGTYSTLKVQPAELEDSGVYFCASSQQLAGTQYFGPGTRLLVL.

The chain joins TRBV21-1 to TRBJ2-1; no DNA check was done on the table's D call, TRBD1. TRBV21-1 is given as a pseudogene. CDR3 size: 19 residues. In DNA form, the CDR3 reads TGTGCCAGCAGCAAAACCAGAGTGTATAGGCACAGGGGATACAATGAGCAGTTCTTC. Its translation is CASSKTRVYRHRGYNEQFF.

The chain recombines TRBV2 with TRBJ2-3; 10 bases agree with TRBD1. Germline-derived CDR1 and CDR2 are SNHLY and FYNNEI. The CDR3 consists of 14 residues. V was pared by 7 bases and J by 8 bases, with 9 bases of the junction left unmatched. The CDR3 loop reads CASTKTGGEGTQYF. CDR3 coding DNA: TGTGCCAGCACTAAGACAGGGGGCGAGGGTACGCAGTATTTT.

This clone was detected only a few times. The genes are TRBV29-1 and TRBJ2-7; TRBD1 matches 11 bases. The CDR3 length is 13 residues. Germline V gene lookup returns CDR1 SQVTM and CDR2 ANQGSEA. V trimming: 5 bases; J trimming: 2 bases; junction bases outside the gene matches: 2. The CDR3: CSVPGQGAYEQYF. CDR3 DNA: TGCAGCGTTCCGGGACAGGGGGCCTACGAGCAGTACTTC.

The rearrangement uses TRBV4-3 and TRBJ2-7; possibly TRBD2 for D (6 bases). The CDR3 sequence is 13 residues long. Germline V gene sequence: CDR1 LGHNA, CDR2 YSLEER. V dropped 3 bases and J dropped 1 base, with 7 bases sitting between them. CDR3 amino acids: CASSHGGSYEQYF. In DNA form, the CDR3 reads TGCGCCAGCAGCCACGGGGGATCCTACGAGCAGTACTTC.

This CDR3 is CASDRGIGGYTF. The CDR3 nucleotides are TGTGCCAGCGACAGGGGGATCGGGGGCTACACCTTC. The chain carries TRBV6-6 and TRBJ1-2, with TRBD1 identical over 9 bases. Germline loops: CDR1 MNHNY, CDR2 SVGAGI (reference sequence). The CDR3 totals 12 residues. J gave up 8 bases and V 8 bases, and 6 bases lay outside the gene matches.

The rearrangement uses TRBV4-3 and TRBJ2-1, with TRBD2 as a possible D gene (5 bases). The CDR3 is 14 amino acids. Germline CDR1 reads LGHNA; CDR2 reads YSLEER. Deletions cut 2 bases from V and 6 bases from J, with 11 bases between. CDR3 region: CASSQRDTSNEQFF. In DNA form, the CDR3 reads TGCGCCAGCAGCCAAAGAGATACTAGCAATGAGCAGTTCTTC.

The sample holds a few counts of this clone. J is TRBJ2-7 and V is TRBV19; D gene unclear. This CDR3 spans 16 amino acids. Germline CDR1 is LNHDA and CDR2 is SQIVND (reference sequence). V was clipped by 5 bases and J by 4 bases, with 21 bases between them. The CDR3 protein is CASSPVVARWSYEQYF. CDR3 nucleotide sequence: TGTGCCAGTAGTCCAGTGGTGGCTAGATGGTCTTACGAGCAGTACTTC.

The chain recombines TRBV5-1 with TRBJ2-1, with D tentatively TRBD2 (7 bases). The CDR3 length is 16 residues. Trimming left V 0 bases short and J 0 bases short, with 10 bases between. The germline gives CDR1 SGHRS, CDR2 YFSETQ. CDR3 in amino acids: CASSLEGGSSYNEQFF. The DNA of the CDR3 is TGCGCCAGCAGCTTGGAGGGGGGGAGCTCCTACAATGAGCAGTTCTTC.

A remark on this clone: The junction departs from germline at one end; a sequencing error may be responsible. At the DNA level, this CDR3 is encoded by other sequences in the same sample as well. The rearrangement links TRBV4-3 to TRBJ1-1; D is possibly TRBD1 (5 bases). Germline V lookup: CDR1 LGHNA, CDR2 YSLEER. CDR3 length: 13 amino acids. CDR3 in amino acids: CASSLQVNTEAFF. The CDR3 DNA reads as TGCGCCAGCAGCCTACAGGTGAACACTGAGGCTTTCTTT.

V is TRBV29-1 and J is TRBJ2-1; 9 bases are a match to TRBD1. After removal of 6 bases from V and 5 bases from J, the junction contained 11 bases not matched to a gene. Germline CDR1 and CDR2: SQVTM and ANQGSEA. The CDR3 loop spans 15 amino acids. CDR3 sequence reads: CSVPLGTGIHNEQFF. The CDR3, as DNA: TGCAGCGTCCCCCTTGGGACAGGGATCCACAATGAGCAGTTCTTC.

The chain combines TRBV4-1 with TRBJ2-7; 9 bases are a match to TRBD2. The germline gives CDR1 MGHRA, CDR2 YSYEKL. With 5 bases clipped from V and 1 base from J, the junction kept 6 bases outside the gene matches. The CDR3 extends over 15 amino acids. Written as DNA, the CDR3 is TGCGCCAGCAGCGAACTAGCGGGTCGGTCCTACGAGCAGTACTTC. Amino acids: CASSELAGRSYEQYF.

The chain has TRBV5-1 and TRBJ2-3; 7 nucleotides agree with TRBD1. The V and J ends lost 0 bases and 1 base, in that order; junction bases with no gene match: 5. CDR3 length equals 16 residues. Germline V gene data show CDR1 as SGHRS and CDR2 as YFSETQ. The CDR3 loop is CASSLGSTGGTDTQYF. The CDR3 DNA sequence: TGCGCCAGCAGCTTGGGGTCTACAGGGGGCACAGATACGCAGTATTTT.

This chain uses TRBV4-2 with TRBJ1-2; a weak D match, TRBD1 (6 bases). The V end was cut by 10 bases, the J end by 0 bases, with 9 bases between. Germline V gene data show CDR1 as LGHNA and CDR2 as YNFKEQ. The CDR3 runs to 12 residues. This chain's CDR3 is CATRQANYGYTF. The CDR3 coding sequence is TGTGCCACCCGACAGGCTAACTATGGCTACACCTTC.

The chain has TRBV28 and TRBJ2-1; TRBD1 might be the D (7 bases). CDR1 and CDR2 from the germline V gene are MDHEN and SYDVKM. Trimming shortened V by 3 bases and J by 4 bases, and 13 bases separated the two germline ends. This CDR3 is 15 amino acids long. The DNA of the CDR3 is TGTGCCAGCAGTTTGGAGGGGGCCAGGTACAATGAGCAGTTCTTC. This translates into CASSLEGARYNEQFF.

The chain combines TRBV29-1 with TRBJ1-2, with TRBD1 as a possible D gene (6 bases). Trimming shortened V by 3 bases and J by 4 bases, and 6 bases separated the two germline ends. The CDR3 runs 11 residues. Looked up from germline, CDR1 is SQVTM and CDR2 is ANQGSEA. CDR3 nucleotides: TGCAGCGTTGACAGGGGCTATGGCTACACCTTC. This encodes CSVDRGYGYTF.

The V call is TRBV5-4, the J call TRBJ2-5; 7 bases match TRBD2. The V gene's germline CDR1 is SGHNT and CDR2 YYREEE (reference sequence). The CDR3 sequence is 17 residues long. V was pared by 1 base and J by 5 bases, with 14 bases of the junction left unmatched. CDR3 nucleotide sequence: TGTGCCAGCAGCTTGTTTCGGAGGGGCGGGGGAGGGGAGACCCAGTACTTC. Encoded protein: CASSLFRRGGGGETQYF.

This clone has just a few counts. V is TRBV5-1 and J is TRBJ1-6; tentative D call: TRBD1 (6 bases). Trimming removed 2 bases at V and 5 bases at J, with 11 bases between. The CDR3 covers 15 residues. In germline, CDR1 is SGHRS, CDR2 YFSETQ. CDR3 in amino acids: CASSLPGANNSPLHF. CDR3 in DNA: TGCGCCAGCAGCTTACCAGGGGCGAATAATTCACCCCTCCACTTT.

The rearrangement uses TRBV2 and TRBJ1-5; TRBD1 agrees at 8 bases. V lost 5 bases, J lost 3 bases, and 3 bases stayed unmatched. The CDR3 has 14 amino acids. Per germline, CDR1 SNHLY and CDR2 FYNNEI. The CDR3 sequence is CASSRTGPNQPQHF. In nucleotides, the CDR3 is TGTGCCAGCAGTAGGACAGGGCCCAATCAGCCCCAGCATTTT.

The J gene is TRBJ2-7, the V gene TRBV5-4; a weak D match, TRBD2 (5 bases). CDR1 SGHNT and CDR2 YYREEE come from the germline V gene (reference sequence). This CDR3 comprises 13 residues. In DNA form, the CDR3 reads TGTGCAATATCCAAGGACGGGGACTACGAGCAGTACTTC. It specifies CAISKDGDYEQYF.

The rearrangement uses TRBV29-1 and TRBJ1-2; no reliable D call. Trimming took 8 bases from V and 0 from J, leaving 7 bases between them. The CDR3 sequence is 11 residues long. Germline CDR1 SQVTM, CDR2 ANQGSEA. The CDR3 sequence: CSTGTNYGYTF. The CDR3 DNA follows: TGCAGCACGGGGACTAACTATGGCTACACCTTC.

This chain uses TRBV6-5 with TRBJ2-5, with D unresolved. Germline V gene sequence: CDR1 MNHEY, CDR2 SVGAGI. The V and J ends lost 5 bases and 1 base respectively, with 8 bases between them. The CDR3 totals 13 residues. This CDR3 reads CASSAGPQETQYF. The CDR3 DNA follows: TGTGCCAGCAGTGCTGGGCCCCAAGAGACCCAGTACTTC.